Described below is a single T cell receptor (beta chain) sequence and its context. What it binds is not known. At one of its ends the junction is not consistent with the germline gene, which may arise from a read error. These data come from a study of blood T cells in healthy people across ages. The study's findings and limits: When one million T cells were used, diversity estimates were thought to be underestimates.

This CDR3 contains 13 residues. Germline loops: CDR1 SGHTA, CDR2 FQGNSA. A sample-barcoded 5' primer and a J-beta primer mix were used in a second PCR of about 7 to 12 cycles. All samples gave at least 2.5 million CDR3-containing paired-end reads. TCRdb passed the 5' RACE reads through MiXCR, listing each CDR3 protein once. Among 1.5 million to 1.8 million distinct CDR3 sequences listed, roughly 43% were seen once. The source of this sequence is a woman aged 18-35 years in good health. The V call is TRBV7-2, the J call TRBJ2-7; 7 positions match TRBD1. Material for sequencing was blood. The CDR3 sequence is CANSPDRRREQYF. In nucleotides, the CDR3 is TGTGCCAACAGCCCGGACAGGAGACGCGAGCAGTACTTC.